A single sample gave rise to the 20 T cell receptor beta chains below, sequenced in a study of Ad26.COV2.S vaccination and SARS-CoV-2 variants. Specified treatment: about 20 received Ad26.COV2.S at low or high dose, single or two shots; 5 received placebo; per-sample allocation not given. Sampling was done on day 63 after the first vaccine or placebo injection. Sequencing was performed with immunoSEQ multiplex PCR; in TCRdb, only in-frame clones are kept and a portion is missing. The repertoire has approximately 350,000 clones, around 90% of them found once; the top ten carry roughly 3.1%. This specimen consisted of peripheral blood, obtained in a trial of Ad26.COV2.S vaccine versus placebo. These receptors were obtained from a person aged 18 to 65 who received the Ad26.COV2.S COVID-19 vaccine or a placebo.

The CDR3 DNA follows: TGCGCCAGCAGCCAACCGGGACAGGGGGCTTCTGGAAACACCATATATTTT. Amino acid sequence: CASSQPGQGASGNTIYF. This chain links TRBV4-1 with TRBJ1-3, with 12 bases fitting TRBD1. J gave up 1 base and V 2 bases, and 3 bases lay outside the gene matches. This CDR3 comprises 17 residues. Germline CDR1 MGHRA, CDR2 YSYEKL.

This chain links TRBV7-8 with TRBJ1-1; D not resolved. Deletions cut 5 bases from V and 4 bases from J, with 8 bases between. CDR1 and CDR2 from the germline V gene are SGHVS and FQNEAQ. CDR3 length: 12 amino acids. This CDR3 reads CASSPSTTEAFF. The CDR3 bases are TGTGCCAGCAGCCCCTCGACCACTGAAGCTTTCTTT.

J is TRBJ2-5 and V is TRBV5-6; unclear D gene. The ends were cut back, 4 bases at V and 0 bases at J, with 7 bases in the middle. In germline, CDR1 is SGHDT, CDR2 YYEEEE. The CDR3 spans 13 residues. For the CDR3, the DNA is TGTGCCAGCAGCCGCACATACCAAGAGACCCAGTACTTC. It encodes CASSRTYQETQYF.

The gene calls are TRBV4-2 and TRBJ2-7, with 9 bases lining up with TRBD1. This CDR3 has 15 residues. Germline values: CDR1 LGHNA, CDR2 YNFKEQ. Trimming cost V 5 bases and J 5 bases; bases outside gene matches: 10. The CDR3 DNA sequence: TGTGCCAGCAGCTTGGGACAGGGTGGGGAGGACGAGCAGTACTTC. This translates into CASSLGQGGEDEQYF.

The V and J genes are TRBV3-1 (or the pseudogene TRBV3-2) and TRBJ2-7; D not resolved. Germline CDR1 LGHDT, CDR2 YNNKEL (reference sequence). V was cut by 0 bases and J by 3 bases, with 15 bases left in between. The CDR3 extends over 16 amino acids. The CDR3 DNA is TGTGCCAGCAGCCAAGATTGGGCAGATCTAGACTACGAGCAGTACTTC. It codes for CASSQDWADLDYEQYF.

This clone was counted once. CDR3: CASSPLGGNNSPLHF. The CDR3 DNA follows: TGTGCCAGCAGCCCCTTGGGGGGGAATAATTCACCCCTCCACTTT. The chain combines TRBV2 with TRBJ1-6; a weak D match, TRBD1 (5 bases). The V end was cut by 6 bases, the J end by 5 bases, with 14 bases between. Looked up from germline, CDR1 is SNHLY and CDR2 is FYNNEI. This CDR3 spans 15 amino acids.

The chain couples TRBV27 to TRBJ1-1, with D perhaps TRBD1 (5 bases). V was shortened by 2 bases and J by 2 bases, with 9 bases between the two germline ends. The CDR3 is 14 residues long. CDR1 MNHEY and CDR2 SMNVEV come from the germline V gene (reference sequence). CDR3 protein: CASSLRGQNTEAFF. The CDR3 DNA reads as TGTGCCAGCAGTTTAAGGGGCCAAAACACTGAAGCTTTCTTT.

V is TRBV7-9 and J is TRBJ2-7; no clear D gene. Germline V gene lookup returns CDR1 SEHNR and CDR2 FQNEAQ (reference sequence). This CDR3 region has 12 residues. V lost 5 bases, J lost 6 bases, and 11 bases lay in between. CDR3 region: CASSRQLGEQYF. CDR3 nucleotide sequence: TGTGCCAGCAGCCGTCAGCTGGGCGAGCAGTACTTC.

The chain combines TRBV4-2 with TRBJ1-1; no reliable D call. Germline CDR1 reads LGHNA; CDR2 reads YNFKEQ. The CDR3 has 16 amino acids. V was pared by 0 bases and J by 4 bases, with 15 bases between. CDR3 in amino acids: CASSQEQVVVGTEAFF. For the CDR3, the DNA is TGTGCCAGCAGCCAAGAGCAGGTTGTGGTAGGCACTGAAGCTTTCTTT.

This clone was observed a single time. This sequence joins TRBV27 and TRBJ2-7, with D possibly being TRBD1 or TRBD2 (6 bases each). The CDR3 contains 15 residues. The germline CDR1 and CDR2 sequences are MNHEY and SMNVEV (reference sequence). The ends were cut back, 6 bases at V and 2 bases at J, with 17 bases in the middle. The DNA for the CDR3 is TGTGCCAGCAGCATCAGGACAGCGGGTCCCTACGAGCAGTACTTC. This codes for CASSIRTAGPYEQYF.

The J gene is TRBJ2-5, the V gene TRBV20-1; TRBD1 aligns across 7 bases. J gave up 4 bases and V 3 bases, and 11 bases lay outside the gene matches. The CDR3 is 15 residues long. Germline V CDR1 and CDR2: DFQATT, SNEGSKA (reference sequence). The CDR3 coding sequence is TGCAGTGCTAGTAGTTATAAAGGGGGCCGAGAGACCCAGTACTTC. Protein product: CSASSYKGGRETQYF.

The chain has TRBV4-3 and TRBJ1-6; 7 bases are a match to TRBD1. The CDR3 loop spans 15 amino acids. V gave up 8 bases and J gave up 7 bases; unmatched junction bases: 11. Germline V CDR1 and CDR2: LGHNA, YSLEER. CDR3 region: CASSPTSGGNSPLHF. As DNA, the CDR3 is TGCGCCAGCTCGCCAACGTCAGGGGGGAATTCACCCCTCCACTTT.

V and J are TRBV29-1 and TRBJ1-1; TRBD1 might be the D (5 bases). Trimming cost V 6 bases and J 9 bases, with 20 bases left between them. The CDR3 consists of 13 residues. Looked up from germline, CDR1 is SQVTM and CDR2 is ANQGSEA. CDR3 nucleotides: TGCAGCGTCCCCCCCCCAGGGAGCGGTAAAGCTTTCTTT. Its translation is CSVPPPGSGKAFF.

The chain has TRBV12-3 or TRBV12-4 and TRBJ1-1; 7 bases line up with TRBD1. V shed 1 base and J 11 bases; nucleotides not matched to a gene: 4. This CDR3 region has 12 residues. In nucleotides, the CDR3 is TGTGCCAGCAGTTTAGTGGGACAGTTGGCTTTCTTT. Translation gives CASSLVGQLAFF.

The rearrangement joins TRBV15 to TRBJ1-2, with a possible D match to TRBD1 (6 bases). Germline values: CDR1 LNHNV, CDR2 YYDKDF (reference sequence). Trimming removed 5 bases from V and 7 bases from J, with 20 bases in between. The CDR3 consists of 15 residues. CDR3 amino acids: CATSARGGARSGYTF. The CDR3 DNA sequence: TGTGCCACCAGCGCCCGAGGGGGGGCGCGTAGTGGCTACACCTTC.

The table lists this clone with a count of one. This chain uses TRBV5-5 with TRBJ2-1, with D unclear. Trimming stripped 3 bases from V and 4 bases from J, with 5 bases between. The germline V gene has CDR1 SGHKS and CDR2 YYEKEE (reference sequence). The CDR3 totals 12 residues. CDR3 in DNA: TGTGCCAGCAGCTCCTTATACAATGAGCAGTTCTTC. Protein: CASSSLYNEQFF.

The chain employs TRBV10-2 and TRBJ2-5, with D uncertain. Germline V gene lookup returns CDR1 WSHSY and CDR2 SAAADI. V gave up 3 bases and J gave up 5 bases, with 16 bases separating them. The CDR3 spans 15 residues. The CDR3 protein is CASSDRHLGRETQYF. Here the CDR3 DNA reads TGCGCCAGCAGTGACCGACACCTAGGAAGGGAGACCCAGTACTTC.

The rearrangement uses TRBV6-5 and TRBJ2-5; TRBD2 aligns across 10 bases. J lost 4 bases, V lost 4 bases, and 6 bases had no gene match. Germline V gene lookup returns CDR1 MNHEY and CDR2 SVGAGI. The CDR3 has 15 residues. The CDR3 DNA follows: TGTGCCAGCAGTTTAGCGGGGGGTGAAAGAGAGACCCAGTACTTC. This sequence encodes CASSLAGGERETQYF.

The chain is built from TRBV5-1 and TRBJ2-2, with 10 bases matching TRBD2. This CDR3 contains 16 residues. Per germline, CDR1 SGHRS and CDR2 YFSETQ. Trimming cost V 2 bases and J 6 bases; bases outside gene matches: 7. The CDR3 region is CASSLSGGAEAGELFF. The CDR3 region has the DNA TGCGCCAGCAGCTTAAGCGGGGGGGCCGAGGCCGGGGAGCTGTTTTTT.

There are a few counts of this clone. The V gene is TRBV5-4, the J gene TRBJ2-1, with no clear D. The CDR3 contains 14 residues. Trimming removed 0 bases from V and 5 bases from J, with 9 bases in between. Looked up from germline, CDR1 is SGHNT and CDR2 is YYREEE (reference sequence). CDR3 in amino acids: CASSLVAHNNEQFF. The CDR3 nucleotides are TGTGCCAGCAGCTTGGTAGCCCATAACAATGAGCAGTTCTTC.